The present entry profiles one TCR beta chain with its context. V was clipped by 3 bases and J by 7 bases, with 12 bases between them. This CDR3 is built from 13 residues. Per the germline V gene, CDR1 is MGHRA and CDR2 is YSYEKL. Under the authors' procedure: Reference gene primer amplification in the assay estimated nucleated cell counts. Profiling relied on immunoSEQ multiplex PCR, and the TCRdb table lists in-frame clones only, not all of them. V and J calls and clone size are as listed in that table; D and trimming were resolved from the DNA. Here the sample spans about 370,000 clones, roughly nine tenths being singletons. Participants came from some 23 US areas, aged about 18 to 95 years. Clinical history reported by participants formed the basis on which cohorts were assigned. The sample is drawn from a study of blood T cell repertoires in COVID-19. The wider study: The United States, Italy and Spain provided the acute and convalescent COVID-19 samples.

The chain couples TRBV4-1 to TRBJ1-2, with a weak D call TRBD1 (6 bases). The TCR was taken from a young man who had recovered from COVID-19. Input material: PBMCs or T cells enriched from blood (not recorded which). The CDR3 sequence: CASSQEGGTGYTF. In DNA, the CDR3 is TGCGCCAGCAGCCAGGAGGGGGGGACTGGCTACACCTTC.